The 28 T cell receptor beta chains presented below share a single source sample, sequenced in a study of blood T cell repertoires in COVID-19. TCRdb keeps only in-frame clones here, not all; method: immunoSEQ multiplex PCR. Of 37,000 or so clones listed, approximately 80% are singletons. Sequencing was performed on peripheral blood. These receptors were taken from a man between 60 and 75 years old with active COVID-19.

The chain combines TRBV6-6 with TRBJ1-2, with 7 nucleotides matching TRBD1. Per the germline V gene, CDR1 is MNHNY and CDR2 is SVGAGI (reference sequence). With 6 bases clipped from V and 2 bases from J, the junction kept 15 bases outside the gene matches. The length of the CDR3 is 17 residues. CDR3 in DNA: TGTGCCAGCAGCCGAAGCCCAGGATCAGGGGGAAACTATGGCTACACCTTC. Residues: CASSRSPGSGGNYGYTF.

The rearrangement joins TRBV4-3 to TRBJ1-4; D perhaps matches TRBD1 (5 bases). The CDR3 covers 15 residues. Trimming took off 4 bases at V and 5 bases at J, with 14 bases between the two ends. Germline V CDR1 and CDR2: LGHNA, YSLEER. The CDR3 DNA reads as TGCGCCAGCAGCCGTGACGTCAGGGTGAATGAAAAACTGTTTTTT. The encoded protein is CASSRDVRVNEKLFF.

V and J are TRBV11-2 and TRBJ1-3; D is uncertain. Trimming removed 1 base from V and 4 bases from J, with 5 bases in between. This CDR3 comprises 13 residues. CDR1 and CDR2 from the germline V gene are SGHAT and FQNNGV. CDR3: CASSLAGGNTIYF. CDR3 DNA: TGTGCCAGCAGCTTAGCCGGGGGAAACACCATATATTTT.

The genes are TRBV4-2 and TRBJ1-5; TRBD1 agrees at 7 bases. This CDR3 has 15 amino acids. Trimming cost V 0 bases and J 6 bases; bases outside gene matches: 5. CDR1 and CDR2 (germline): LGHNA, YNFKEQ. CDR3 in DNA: TGTGCCAGCAGCCAAGAAGGCACAGGGGTTCAGCCCCAGCATTTT. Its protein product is CASSQEGTGVQPQHF.

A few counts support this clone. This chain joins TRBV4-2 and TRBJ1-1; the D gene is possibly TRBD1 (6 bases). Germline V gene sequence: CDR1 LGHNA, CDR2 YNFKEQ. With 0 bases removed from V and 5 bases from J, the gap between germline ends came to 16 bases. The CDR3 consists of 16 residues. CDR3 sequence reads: CASSQDLRGGKTEAFF. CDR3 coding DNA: TGTGCCAGCAGCCAAGATCTCAGGGGCGGAAAAACTGAAGCTTTCTTT.

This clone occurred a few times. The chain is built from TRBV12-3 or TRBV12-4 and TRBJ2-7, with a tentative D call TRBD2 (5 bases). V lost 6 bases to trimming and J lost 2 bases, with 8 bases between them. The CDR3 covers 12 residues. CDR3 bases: TGTGCCAGCAGAGACGGGGCCTACGAGCAGTACTTC. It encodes CASRDGAYEQYF.

The CDR3 nucleotides are TGTGCCTGGGAACAGGGGTCCTATAATTCACCCCTCCACTTT. Amino acid sequence: CAWEQGSYNSPLHF. This rearrangement joins TRBV30 to TRBJ1-6; 7 nucleotides line up with TRBD1. This CDR3 comprises 14 residues. The germline gives CDR1 GTSNPN, CDR2 SVGIG (reference sequence). V gave up 5 bases and J gave up 1 base; unmatched junction bases: 2.

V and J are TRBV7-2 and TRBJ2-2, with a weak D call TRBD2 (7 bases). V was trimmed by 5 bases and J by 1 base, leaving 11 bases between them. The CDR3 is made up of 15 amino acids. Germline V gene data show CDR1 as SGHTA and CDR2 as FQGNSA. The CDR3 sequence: CASSPRGGNTGELFF. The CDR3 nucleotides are TGTGCCAGCAGCCCAAGGGGGGGGAACACCGGGGAGCTGTTTTTT. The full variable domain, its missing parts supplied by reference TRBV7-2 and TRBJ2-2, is GAGVSQSPSNKVTEKGKDVELRCDPISGHTALYWYRQSLGQGLEFLIYFQGNSAPDKSGLPSDRFSAERTGGSVSTLTIQRTQQEDSAVYLCASSPRGGNTGELFFGEGSRLTVL.

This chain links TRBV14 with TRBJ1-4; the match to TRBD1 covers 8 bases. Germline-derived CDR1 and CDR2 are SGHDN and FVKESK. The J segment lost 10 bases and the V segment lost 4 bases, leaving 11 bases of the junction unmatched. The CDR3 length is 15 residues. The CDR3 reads CASSRQGAESRKLFF. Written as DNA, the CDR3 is TGTGCCAGCAGCCGGCAGGGGGCAGAATCTCGAAAACTGTTTTTT. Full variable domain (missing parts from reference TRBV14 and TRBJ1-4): EAGVTQFPSHSVIEKGQTVTLRCDPISGHDNLYWYRRVMGKEIKFLLHFVKESKQDESGMPNNRFLAERTGGTYSTLKVQPAELEDSGVYFCASSRQGAESRKLFFGSGTQLSVL.

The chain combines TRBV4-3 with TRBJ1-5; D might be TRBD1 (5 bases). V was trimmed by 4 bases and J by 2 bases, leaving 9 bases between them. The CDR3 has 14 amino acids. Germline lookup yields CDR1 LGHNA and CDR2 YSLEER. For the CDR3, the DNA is TGCGCCAGCAGCCCCCAAGGGGGCAATCAGCCCCAGCATTTT. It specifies CASSPQGGNQPQHF.

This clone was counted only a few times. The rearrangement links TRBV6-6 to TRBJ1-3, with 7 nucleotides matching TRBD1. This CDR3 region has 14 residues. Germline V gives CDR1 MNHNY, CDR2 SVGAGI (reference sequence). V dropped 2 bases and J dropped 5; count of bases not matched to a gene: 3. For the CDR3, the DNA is TGTGCCAGCAGTTACGAGGGGGCCCGAAACACCATATATTTT. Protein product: CASSYEGARNTIYF.

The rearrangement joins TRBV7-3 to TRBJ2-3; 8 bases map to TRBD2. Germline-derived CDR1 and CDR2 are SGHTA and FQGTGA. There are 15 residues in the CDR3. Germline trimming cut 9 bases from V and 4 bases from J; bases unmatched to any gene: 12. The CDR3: CARSLSGTIADTQYF. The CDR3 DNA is TGTGCCAGGAGTCTTAGCGGGACGATCGCAGATACGCAGTATTTT.

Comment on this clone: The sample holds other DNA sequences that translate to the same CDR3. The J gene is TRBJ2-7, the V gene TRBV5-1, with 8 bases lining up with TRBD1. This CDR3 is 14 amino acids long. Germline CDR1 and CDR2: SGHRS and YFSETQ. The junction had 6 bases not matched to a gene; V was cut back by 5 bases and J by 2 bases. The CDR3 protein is CASRSGTGPYEQYF. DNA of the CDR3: TGCGCCAGCAGATCCGGGACAGGACCCTACGAGCAGTACTTC. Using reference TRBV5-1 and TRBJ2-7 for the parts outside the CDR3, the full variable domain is KAGVTQTPRYLIKTRGQQVTLSCSPISGHRSVSWYQQTPGQGLQFLFEYFSETQRNKGNFPGRFSGRQFSNSRSEMNVSTLELGDSALYLCASRSGTGPYEQYFGPGTRLTVT.

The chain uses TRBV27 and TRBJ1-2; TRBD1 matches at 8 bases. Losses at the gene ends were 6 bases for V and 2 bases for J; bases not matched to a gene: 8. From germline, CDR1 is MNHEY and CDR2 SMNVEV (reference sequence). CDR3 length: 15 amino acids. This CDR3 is CASRPRGTGNYGYTF. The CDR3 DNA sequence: TGTGCCAGCAGACCCCGCGGGACAGGCAACTATGGCTACACCTTC.

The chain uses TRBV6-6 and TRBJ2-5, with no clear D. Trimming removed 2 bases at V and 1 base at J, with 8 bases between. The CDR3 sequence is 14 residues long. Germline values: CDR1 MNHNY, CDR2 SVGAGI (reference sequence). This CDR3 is CASSYGTAQETQYF. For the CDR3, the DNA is TGTGCCAGCAGTTACGGCACAGCCCAAGAGACCCAGTACTTC.

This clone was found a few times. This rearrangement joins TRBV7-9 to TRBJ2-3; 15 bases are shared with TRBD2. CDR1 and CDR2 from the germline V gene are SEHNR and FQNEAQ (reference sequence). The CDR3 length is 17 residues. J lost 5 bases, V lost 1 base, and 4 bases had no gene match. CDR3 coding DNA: TGTGCCAGCAGCTTAGGCGGACTAGCGGGGGGGCTAGATACGCAGTATTTT. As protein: CASSLGGLAGGLDTQYF.

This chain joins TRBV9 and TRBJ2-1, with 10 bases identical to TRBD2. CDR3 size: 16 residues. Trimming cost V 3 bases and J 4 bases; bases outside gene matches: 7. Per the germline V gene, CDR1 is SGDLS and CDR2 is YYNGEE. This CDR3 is CASSAPLAGAYNEQFF. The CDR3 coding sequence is TGTGCCAGCAGCGCTCCCCTAGCGGGAGCGTACAATGAGCAGTTCTTC.

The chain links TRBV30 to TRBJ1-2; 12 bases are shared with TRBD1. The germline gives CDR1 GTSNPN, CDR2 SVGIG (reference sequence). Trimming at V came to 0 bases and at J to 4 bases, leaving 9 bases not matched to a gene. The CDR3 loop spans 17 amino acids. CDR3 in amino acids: CAWSVRGQGASSYGYTF. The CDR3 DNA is TGTGCCTGGAGTGTACGGGGACAGGGGGCGTCTTCCTATGGCTACACCTTC.

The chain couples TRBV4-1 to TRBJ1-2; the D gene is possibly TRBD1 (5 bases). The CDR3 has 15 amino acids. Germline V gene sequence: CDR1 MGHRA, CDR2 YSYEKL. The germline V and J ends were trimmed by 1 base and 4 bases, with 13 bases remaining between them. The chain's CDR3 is CASSQAGRESYGYTF. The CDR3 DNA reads TGCGCCAGCAGCCAAGCGGGCAGGGAAAGCTATGGCTACACCTTC.

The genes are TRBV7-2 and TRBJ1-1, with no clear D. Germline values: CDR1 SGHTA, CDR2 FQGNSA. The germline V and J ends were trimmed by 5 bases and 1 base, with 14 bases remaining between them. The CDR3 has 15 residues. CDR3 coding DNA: TGTGCCAGCAGCCTATGGGCCGACGGGAACACTGAAGCTTTCTTT. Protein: CASSLWADGNTEAFF.

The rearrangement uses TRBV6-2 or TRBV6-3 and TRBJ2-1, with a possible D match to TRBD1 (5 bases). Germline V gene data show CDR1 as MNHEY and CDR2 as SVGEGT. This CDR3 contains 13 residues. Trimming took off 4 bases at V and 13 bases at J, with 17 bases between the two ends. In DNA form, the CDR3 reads TGTGCCAGCAGTTCTGGGTATCGAGACAGTCAGTTCTTC. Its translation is CASSSGYRDSQFF.

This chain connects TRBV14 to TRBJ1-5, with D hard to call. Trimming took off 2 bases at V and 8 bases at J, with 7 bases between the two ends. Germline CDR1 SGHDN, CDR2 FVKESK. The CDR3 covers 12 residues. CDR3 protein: CASSQLSEPQHF. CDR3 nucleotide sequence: TGTGCCAGCAGCCAACTTAGCGAGCCCCAGCATTTT.

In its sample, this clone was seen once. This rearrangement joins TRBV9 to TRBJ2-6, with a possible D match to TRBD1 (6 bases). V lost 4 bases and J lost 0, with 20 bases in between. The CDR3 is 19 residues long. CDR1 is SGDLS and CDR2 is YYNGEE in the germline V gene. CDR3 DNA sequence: TGTGCCAGCAGCTCAAGGCCTTGGACAGCCATCTCTGGGGCCAACGTCCTGACTTTC. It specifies CASSSRPWTAISGANVLTF.

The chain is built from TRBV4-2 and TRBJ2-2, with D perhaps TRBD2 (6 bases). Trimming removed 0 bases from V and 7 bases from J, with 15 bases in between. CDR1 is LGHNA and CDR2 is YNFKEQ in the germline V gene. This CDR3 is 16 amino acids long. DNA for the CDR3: TGTGCCAGCAGCCAAGAAGCACGGGAGTCTCTCGGGGAGCTGTTTTTT. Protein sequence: CASSQEARESLGELFF.

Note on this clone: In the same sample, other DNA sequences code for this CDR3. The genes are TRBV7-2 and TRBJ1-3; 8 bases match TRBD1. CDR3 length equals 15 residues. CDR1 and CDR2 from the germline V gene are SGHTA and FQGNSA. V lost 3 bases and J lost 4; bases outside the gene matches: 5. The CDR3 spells CASSFGQGSGNTIYF. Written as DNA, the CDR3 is TGTGCCAGCAGCTTCGGACAGGGTTCGGGAAACACCATATATTTT.

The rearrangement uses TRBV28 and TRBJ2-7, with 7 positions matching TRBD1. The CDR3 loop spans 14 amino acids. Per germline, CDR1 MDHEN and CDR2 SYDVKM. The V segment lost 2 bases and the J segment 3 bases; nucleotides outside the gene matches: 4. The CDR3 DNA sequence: TGTGCCAGCAGTTTACTTACAGGGGACTACGAGCAGTACTTC. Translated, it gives CASSLLTGDYEQYF.

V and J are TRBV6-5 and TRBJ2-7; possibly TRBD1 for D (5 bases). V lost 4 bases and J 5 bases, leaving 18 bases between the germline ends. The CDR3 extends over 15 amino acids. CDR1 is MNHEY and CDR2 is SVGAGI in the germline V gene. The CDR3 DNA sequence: TGTGCCAGCAGTTCCGGGTCGGGCAGGGATAACGAGCAGTACTTC. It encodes CASSSGSGRDNEQYF.

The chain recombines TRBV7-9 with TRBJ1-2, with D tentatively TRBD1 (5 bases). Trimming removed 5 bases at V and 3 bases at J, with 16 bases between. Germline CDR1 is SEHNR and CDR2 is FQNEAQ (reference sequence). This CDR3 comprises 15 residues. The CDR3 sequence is CASSPGQGHDYGYTF. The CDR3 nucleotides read TGTGCCAGCAGCCCTGGACAAGGGCATGACTATGGCTACACCTTC.